This T cell receptor beta chain was identified in a study of blood T cell repertoires in COVID-19. Study at large: COVID-19 samples, acute and convalescent, were from the United States, Italy and Spain.

As originally analysed: Amplification of reference gene primers provided the estimated nucleated cell counts. Generated by immunoSEQ multiplex PCR, the TCRdb table keeps only in-frame clones and is missing some. The D gene and trimming were derived from the DNA, and the V and J assignments and clone size from that table. The repertoire has 300,000 to 350,000 clones, less than 90% of them found once; the top ten carry over 0.8%. The CDR3 has 16 amino acids. The germline CDR1 and CDR2 sequences are KGHSH and LQKENI. The J segment lost 3 bases and the V segment lost 2 bases, leaving 4 bases of the junction unmatched. Clinical history as reported by participants underpinned cohort assignment.

The sequenced sample was PBMCs or T cells enriched from blood (not recorded which). The chain recombines TRBV18 with TRBJ1-4; 9 bases map to TRBD1. The receptor comes from a woman aged 25 to 39 who had recovered from COVID-19. CDR3 in amino acids: CASSPGDRDANEKLFF. The DNA of the CDR3 is TGTGCCAGCTCACCAGGGGACAGGGATGCTAATGAAAAACTGTTTTTT.